This TCR beta chain was observed in a study of T cells in Graves' hyperthyroidism and ophthalmopathy. This clonotype was detected only a few times. Its antigen is undetermined. RNA transcripts served as the template for amplifying TCR beta CDR3 regions. A first-round RT-PCR of the TCR CDR3 used the HTBI primer set. TCRdb independently ran MiXCR on the multiplex PCR reads; one entry per CDR3 protein. The sample holds nearly 750,000 distinct CDR3 sequences, under 45% seen once. The CDR3 has 18 residues. CDR1 and CDR2 (germline): ENHRY, SYGVKD. Trimming cost V 10 bases and J 2 bases, with 24 bases left between them. The study, taken as a whole, reports: Blood also held most thyroid clonotypes expanded beyond 0.001.

Hyperthyroidism, newly diagnosed and lasting under 2 months, affected patients aged 18 to 65. Uncontrolled infection, other autoimmune disease, pregnancy and lactation each barred patients from inclusion. The specimen sequenced was blood. The sequence was obtained from a woman between 40 and 50 years old with Graves' hyperthyroidism. The chain joins TRBV10-3 to TRBJ2-6, with D possibly being TRBD1 (5 bases). CDR3 residues: CASRRPTQGGTGANVLTF. CDR3 DNA sequence: TGTGCCAGCAGGCGACCAACCCAGGGTGGTACTGGGGCCAACGTCCTGACTTTC.